The entry that follows covers one T cell receptor (beta chain) sequence. As for time point: cycle 4 day 1 (C4D1), after more than 5 weeks of nivolumab. Every patient experienced relapse after autologous stem cell transplantation, and brentuximab vedotin exposure varied. Purification of CD4+ T cells from thawed PBMCs was performed via magnetic negative selection. The data were obtained in a study of PD-1 blockade in classical Hodgkin lymphoma. Sequencing was performed with immunoSEQ multiplex PCR; in TCRdb, only in-frame clones are kept and a portion is missing. The table lists about 6,400 clones, about nine tenths of them singletons. This CDR3 spans 20 amino acids. V shed 5 bases and J shed 7 bases, with 35 bases lying between them. Per germline, CDR1 MNHEY and CDR2 SMNVEV (reference sequence).

The clonotype originates from a human donor with classical Hodgkin lymphoma. The chain recombines TRBV27 with TRBJ1-1; D is possibly TRBD1 (5 bases). This sample comprised CD4+ T cells from blood, obtained before the fourth cycle of nivolumab. The CDR3: CASSPLSRPLTPGPGREAFF. The CDR3 DNA reads as TGTGCCAGCAGTCCCTTGTCCAGGCCCTTAACACCGGGGCCTGGGCGTGAAGCTTTCTTT.